This paragraph reports one T cell receptor (beta chain). Its target is not known. The sample comes from a study of human T cells and chemical hapten exposure. Findings and caveats of the study: With regard to DPC sensitization, TCRs above 1 in 1000 frequency did not change.

Unseparated into fractions, whole blood served as the source from which total RNA was extracted. The study's library attached unique molecular identifiers to single cDNA molecules. TCRdb re-analysed the 5' RACE reads in MiXCR, keeping a single row per CDR3 protein. The data show 110,000 or so distinct CDR3 sequences, with around 20% seen just once and 2.8% held by the top ten. This CDR3 spans 14 amino acids. Germline-derived CDR1 and CDR2 are SGHNT and YYREEE (reference sequence). Trimming cost V 4 bases and J 14 bases, with 23 bases left between them. The clonotype was recovered from a human donor in good health. The chain employs TRBV5-4 and TRBJ2-3, with D uncertain. Here the CDR3 DNA reads TGTGCCAGCAGCGCACCGGGTCGACATCCTTCGGGGTATTTT. Protein product: CASSAPGRHPSGYF.